The sequence of this T cell receptor (beta chain) was determined in a study of post-analysis software for immune sequencing data. A note on this clonotype: Its antigen is not known.

Study-wide points: Same-batch preparations were strongly co-clustered by F measure. Elevated frequency relative to controls characterized several TRBV segments in patients, TRBV5-6, TRBV5-1 and TRBV20-1 among them. When compared against controls, multiple sclerosis patients showed significantly lower normalized Chao1 diversity.

Prepared libraries of TCR beta cDNA carried unique molecular identifiers. T cells numbering about 0.9 to 10 million yielded cDNA molecules that totaled roughly 0.5 million. A single record per CDR3 protein comes from TCRdb applying MiXCR to the PCR reads. The table includes about 820,000 distinct CDR3 sequences, about 57% detected once. The CDR3 runs 18 residues. In germline, CDR1 is SGHRS, CDR2 YFSETQ. V shed 6 bases and J shed 4 bases, with 26 bases lying between them. The chain carries TRBV5-1 and TRBJ2-1; either TRBD1 or TRBD2 may supply D (6 bases each). Sequencing was done on a sample of blood. This receptor was obtained from a girl aged 5-17 years with multiple sclerosis. The CDR3 DNA reads as TGCGCCAGCAACCCCGTGGGACGAGGGGGGCTGCATTACAATGAGCAGTTCTTC. Protein: CASNPVGRGGLHYNEQFF.